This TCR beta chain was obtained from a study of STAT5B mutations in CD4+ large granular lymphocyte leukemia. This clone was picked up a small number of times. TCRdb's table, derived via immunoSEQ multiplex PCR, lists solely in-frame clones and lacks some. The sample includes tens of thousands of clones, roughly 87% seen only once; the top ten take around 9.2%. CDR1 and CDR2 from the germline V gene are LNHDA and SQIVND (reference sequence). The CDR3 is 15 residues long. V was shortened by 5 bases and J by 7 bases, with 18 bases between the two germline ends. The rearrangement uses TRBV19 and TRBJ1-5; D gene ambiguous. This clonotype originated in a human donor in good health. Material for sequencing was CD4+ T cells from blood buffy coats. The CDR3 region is CASSPQAGLGQPQHF. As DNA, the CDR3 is TGTGCCAGTAGTCCCCAGGCCGGGCTCGGCCAGCCCCAGCATTTT.